Following are 8 T cell receptor beta chains from one sample sequenced in a study of blood T cell repertoires in COVID-19 (dated by TCRdb to the early 2020s). Library prep was done by the immunoSEQ multiplex PCR assay. This immuneACCESS table, as held by TCRdb, lists in-frame sequences with V and J called but not all clones. Of the missing ones, under half trace to an unresolved V gene in checked studies; the others have no known cause. This sample holds hundreds of thousands of clones; more than 85% were observed only once. Of the sample, approximately 4.3% is held by the ten largest clones. Sequenced input: peripheral blood. The receptors derive from a woman aged 25 to 39 with acute or convalescent COVID-19.

This chain uses TRBV7-8 with TRBJ1-1, with unresolved D. Per germline, CDR1 SGHVS and CDR2 FQNEAQ. The CDR3 sequence is 15 residues long. Deletions cut 1 base from V and 5 bases from J, with 14 bases between. CDR3 sequence: CASSLGSLGTTEAFF. Written as DNA, the CDR3 is TGTGCCAGCAGCTTAGGAAGTTTGGGCACGACTGAAGCTTTCTTT.

The chain is built from TRBV5-4 and TRBJ2-7; 7 positions agree with TRBD1. CDR1 and CDR2 (germline): SGHNT, YYREEE (reference sequence). The CDR3 has 13 residues. V shed 0 bases, J shed 9 bases, and the junction held 6 bases outside the gene matches. The CDR3 DNA sequence: TGTGCCAGCAGCTTGGCCACAGGGGACGGGCAGTACTTC. Translation: CASSLATGDGQYF.

The chain is built from TRBV2 and TRBJ1-2; no reliable D call. CDR3 length: 13 amino acids. The V end lost 2 bases, the J end lost 8 bases, and 12 bases lay between the germline ends. Germline V gene data show CDR1 as SNHLY and CDR2 as FYNNEI. For the CDR3, the DNA is TGTGCCAGCAGTGAAATCCCAGGAGGGGGCTACACCTTC. Translation gives CASSEIPGGGYTF.

The chain couples TRBV6-5 to TRBJ1-1, with 9 bases matching TRBD1. This CDR3 spans 16 amino acids. CDR1 and CDR2 (germline): MNHEY, SVGAGI. The ends lost 3 bases at V and 4 bases at J; junction bases unmatched: 9. CDR3 DNA: TGTGCCAGCAGTTATTTCGGGGGGGACAGGGTCACTGAAGCTTTCTTT. This encodes CASSYFGGDRVTEAFF.

CDR3 bases: TGTGCCAGCAGCTTAGAGGAGGCGGGGGGGCGAGAGACCCAGTACTTC. Translating it yields CASSLEEAGGRETQYF. The chain uses TRBV11-2 and TRBJ2-5, with 9 bases that match TRBD2. Germline assignment: CDR1 SGHAT and CDR2 FQNNGV. With 0 bases clipped from V and 4 bases from J, the junction kept 6 bases outside the gene matches. The CDR3 is made up of 16 amino acids.

This chain uses TRBV6-1 with TRBJ2-1; 8 bases align to TRBD1. Germline CDR1 and CDR2: MNHNS and SASEGT. J was trimmed by 4 bases and V by 3 bases; bases with no gene match: 8. The CDR3 has 16 amino acids. CDR3 protein: CASSDPDRVSYNEQFF. The CDR3 nucleotides are TGTGCCAGCAGTGATCCGGACAGGGTATCTTACAATGAGCAGTTCTTC.

The rearrangement links TRBV6-1 to TRBJ2-3; 9 bases are shared with TRBD2. J lost 2 bases, V lost 0 bases, and 15 bases had no gene match. Germline CDR1 MNHNS, CDR2 SASEGT. This CDR3 spans 20 amino acids. The CDR3 nucleotides read TGTGCCAGCAGTGAAGCGAGCTCCATAGCGGGGGCCCTACACACAGATACGCAGTATTTT. Its translation is CASSEASSIAGALHTDTQYF.

V and J are TRBV9 and TRBJ1-2; TRBD1 aligns across 8 bases. This CDR3 region has 15 residues. V trimming: 0 bases; J trimming: 3 bases; junction bases outside the gene matches: 4. From germline, CDR1 is SGDLS and CDR2 YYNGEE. The CDR3 DNA follows: TGTGCCAGCAGCGTAGCCCCGACAGGGGACTATGGCTACACCTTC. Translating it yields CASSVAPTGDYGYTF.